This T cell receptor (beta chain) originates from a study of T cell responses to AZD1222 COVID-19 vaccine. The CDR3 is made up of 15 amino acids. Trimming took 0 bases from V and 4 from J, leaving 13 bases between them. CDR1 is SGHRS, CDR2 YFSETQ, per germline. Profiling relied on immunoSEQ multiplex PCR, and the TCRdb table lists in-frame clones only, not all of them. Of around 140,000 clones listed, more than 85% are singletons. The chain combines TRBV5-1 with TRBJ1-1, with D perhaps TRBD1 (5 bases). The specimen was peripheral blood, collected 28 days after the second AZD1222 dose. The TCR originated in an adult who received the AZD1222 COVID-19 vaccine. DNA for the CDR3: TGCGCCAGCAGCTTGGCTGGCAGGGTAGCCACTGAAGCTTTCTTT. Translated: CASSLAGRVATEAFF.